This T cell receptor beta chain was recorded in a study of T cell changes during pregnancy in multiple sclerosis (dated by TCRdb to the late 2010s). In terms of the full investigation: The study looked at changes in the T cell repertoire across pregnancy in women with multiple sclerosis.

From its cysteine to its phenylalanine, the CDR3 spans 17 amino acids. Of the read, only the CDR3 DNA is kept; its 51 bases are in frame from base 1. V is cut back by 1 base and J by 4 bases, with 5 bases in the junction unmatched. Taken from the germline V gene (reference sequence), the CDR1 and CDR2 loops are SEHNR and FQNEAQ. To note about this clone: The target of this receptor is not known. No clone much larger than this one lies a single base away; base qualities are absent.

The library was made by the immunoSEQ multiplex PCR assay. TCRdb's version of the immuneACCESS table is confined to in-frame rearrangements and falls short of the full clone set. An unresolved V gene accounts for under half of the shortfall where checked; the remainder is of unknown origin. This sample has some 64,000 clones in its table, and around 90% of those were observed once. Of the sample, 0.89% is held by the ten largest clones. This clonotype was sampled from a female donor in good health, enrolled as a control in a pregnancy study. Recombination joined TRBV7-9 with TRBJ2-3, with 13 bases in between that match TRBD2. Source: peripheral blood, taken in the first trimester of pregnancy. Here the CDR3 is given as CASSLGGTSGGADTQYF. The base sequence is TGTGCCAGCAGCTTAGGTGGAACTAGCGGGGGGGCAGATACGCAGTATTTT. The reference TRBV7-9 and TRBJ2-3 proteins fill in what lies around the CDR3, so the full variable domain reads DTGVSQNPRHKITKRGQNVTFRCDPISEHNRLYWYRQTLGQGPEFLTYFQNEAQLEKSRLLSDRFSAERPKGSFSTLEIQRTEQGDSAMYLCASSLGGTSGGADTQYFGPGTRLTVL.